Below are 22 T cell receptor beta chains sequenced from a single sample in a study of control samples from healthy donors and cancer patients. Only in-frame clones appear in the TCRdb table, and some are missing; sequencing was by immunoSEQ multiplex PCR. The repertoire consists of some 120,000 clones, with 80% to 95% occurring once and the leading ten covering 7.8%. The sequencing input was blood. All receptors come from a woman aged 18-29 years in good health.

The gene calls are TRBV27 and TRBJ2-7, with D perhaps matching TRBD1 (6 bases). V was clipped by 8 bases and J by 3 bases, with 17 bases between them. The CDR3 spans 14 residues. Germline-derived CDR1 and CDR2 are MNHEY and SMNVEV (reference sequence). This CDR3 is CASSLGQTHYEQYF. The CDR3 DNA reads TGTGCCAGCTCCCTCGGACAGACACACTACGAGCAGTACTTC.

The chain is built from TRBV10-3 and TRBJ1-3, with D perhaps matching TRBD1 (5 bases). In germline, CDR1 is ENHRY, CDR2 SYGVKD. Between the trimmed V and J ends, which lost 4 bases and 1 base, there was a span of 8 bases. The CDR3 sequence is 14 residues long. The CDR3 loop reads CAISVGGSGNTIYF. The CDR3 DNA follows: TGTGCCATCAGTGTCGGGGGGTCTGGAAACACCATATATTTT.

The chain uses TRBV5-4 and TRBJ2-1; 7 bases align to TRBD1. V dropped 0 bases and J dropped 10; count of bases not matched to a gene: 7. Germline V gives CDR1 SGHNT, CDR2 YYREEE (reference sequence). The CDR3 has 14 amino acids. The CDR3 is CASSLVRGREEQFF. CDR3 sequence (DNA): TGTGCCAGCAGCTTGGTTAGGGGGCGCGAGGAGCAGTTCTTC. The full variable domain, in which reference TRBV5-4 and TRBJ2-1 provide the parts outside the CDR3, is ETGVTQSPTHLIKTRGQQVTLRCSSQSGHNTVSWYQQALGQGPQFIFQYYREEENGRGNFPPRFSGLQFPNYSSELNVNALELDDSALYLCASSLVRGREEQFFGPGTRLTVL.

This chain uses TRBV5-6 with TRBJ1-5, with 7 bases aligning to TRBD1. With 4 bases clipped from V and 0 bases from J, the junction kept 4 bases outside the gene matches. The germline gives CDR1 SGHDT, CDR2 YYEEEE. This CDR3 has 15 residues. CDR3 nucleotide sequence: TGTGCCAGCAGCCAAACAGGGGATAGCAATCAGCCCCAGCATTTT. Translation gives CASSQTGDSNQPQHF.

As DNA, the CDR3 is TGTGCCAGCAGCCGCACCCCGACTAGCGGGAGCCACGAGCAGTACTTC. Translated: CASSRTPTSGSHEQYF. V usage is TRBV3-1 (or the pseudogene TRBV3-2) and J usage is TRBJ2-7; TRBD2 agrees at 12 bases. V was pared by 4 bases and J by 5 bases, with 9 bases of the junction left unmatched. The germline V gene has CDR1 LGHDT and CDR2 YNNKEL (reference sequence). The CDR3 sequence is 16 residues long.

The rearrangement joins TRBV29-1 to TRBJ1-1; D not certain. This CDR3 contains 11 residues. Germline CDR1 reads SQVTM; CDR2 reads ANQGSEA. The germline V and J ends were trimmed by 6 bases and 7 bases, with 12 bases remaining between them. The CDR3 sequence is CSVARLSEAFF. The CDR3 nucleotides read TGCAGCGTGGCCAGACTGAGTGAAGCTTTCTTT.

V and J are TRBV5-1 and TRBJ2-3, with 11 bases lining up with TRBD2. Germline V gene data show CDR1 as SGHRS and CDR2 as YFSETQ. The trim removed 0 bases at V and 5 bases at J, leaving 5 bases unmatched. CDR3 length equals 16 residues. The DNA for the CDR3 is TGCGCCAGCAGCTTGGCGGGCCTAGCGGGGGGAGATACGCAGTATTTT. Protein sequence: CASSLAGLAGGDTQYF.

The chain links TRBV12-3 or TRBV12-4 to TRBJ1-2, with D possibly matching TRBD1 (6 bases). V shed 6 bases and J shed 4 bases, with 12 bases lying between them. This CDR3 spans 13 amino acids. The DNA of the CDR3 is TGTGCCAGCAGCTACAGGGTGGGCTATGGCTACACCTTC. Translating gives CASSYRVGYGYTF.

The CDR3 is CASTSTSGGRSEQYF. Written as DNA, the CDR3 is TGTGCCAGCACCTCAACTAGCGGGGGGAGGAGCGAGCAGTACTTC. The genes are TRBV2 and TRBJ2-7; TRBD2 matches 12 bases. The CDR3 consists of 15 residues. V trimming: 7 bases; J trimming: 6 bases; junction bases outside the gene matches: 10. Germline V gives CDR1 SNHLY, CDR2 FYNNEI.

This clone qualifies as medium-sized. The rearrangement joins TRBV7-9 to TRBJ2-3, with 12 bases matching TRBD1. The germline CDR1 and CDR2 sequences are SEHNR and FQNEAQ (reference sequence). This CDR3 has 17 residues. With V trimmed by 6 bases and J by 6 bases, 13 bases remained unmatched. The CDR3 DNA follows: TGTGCCAGCAGAGGTGGAGCGGGACAGGGGGCGTACGATACGCAGTATTTT. Protein: CASRGGAGQGAYDTQYF.

This clone was seen once. V is TRBV24-1 and J is TRBJ1-2; D remains ambiguous. This CDR3 region has 13 residues. V gave up 6 bases and J gave up 5 bases, with 12 bases separating them. CDR1 and CDR2 from the germline V gene are KGHDR and SFDVKD. The CDR3 sequence: CATSRADDYGYTF. CDR3 sequence (DNA): TGTGCCACCAGTAGGGCAGACGATTATGGCTACACCTTC.

This chain connects TRBV6-5 to TRBJ2-7, with D unclear. Germline V gives CDR1 MNHEY, CDR2 SVGAGI. This CDR3 is 14 amino acids long. V shed 6 bases and J shed 1 base, with 13 bases lying between them. This CDR3 reads CASSGRPDSYEQYF. The CDR3 DNA reads as TGTGCCAGCAGCGGACGCCCGGATTCCTACGAGCAGTACTTC.

The J gene is TRBJ2-7, the V gene TRBV13, with 7 bases aligning to TRBD1. Germline V CDR1 and CDR2: PRHDT, FYEKMQ (reference sequence). This CDR3 has 14 amino acids. Germline trimming cut 4 bases from V and 5 bases from J; bases unmatched to any gene: 8. This CDR3 is CASSSDRAVHEQYF. The CDR3 region has the DNA TGTGCCAGCAGCTCAGACAGGGCTGTACACGAGCAGTACTTC. The full variable domain, with the rest looked up from reference TRBV13 and TRBJ2-7, is AAGVIQSPRHLIKEKRETATLKCYPIPRHDTVYWYQQGPGQDPQFLISFYEKMQSDKGSIPDRFSAQQFSDYHSELNMSSLELGDSALYFCASSSDRAVHEQYFGPGTRLTVT.

This clone was detected a few times. V usage is TRBV5-6 and J usage is TRBJ2-7; D is perhaps TRBD1 or TRBD2 (5 bases each). This CDR3 has 14 residues. Germline-derived CDR1 and CDR2 are SGHDT and YYEEEE. With 4 bases removed from V and 2 bases from J, the gap between germline ends came to 13 bases. The CDR3 loop reads CASSLGTVTYEQYF. For the CDR3, the DNA is TGTGCCAGCAGCCTGGGGACGGTTACCTACGAGCAGTACTTC.

The chain is built from TRBV28 and TRBJ1-4; possible D gene TRBD1, 5 bases. The germline V gene has CDR1 MDHEN and CDR2 SYDVKM. The CDR3 runs to 16 residues. V lost 1 base and J lost 0, with 9 bases in between. In DNA form, the CDR3 reads TGTGCCAGCAGTTTATACGGGACGGCAACTAATGAAAAACTGTTTTTT. Protein sequence: CASSLYGTATNEKLFF.

This clone has a single count. The J gene is TRBJ2-3, the V gene TRBV6-5; D gene unclear. CDR1 and CDR2 from the germline V gene are MNHEY and SVGAGI. The V gene lost 7 bases and the J gene lost 2 bases, with 10 bases spanning the gap. This CDR3 has 13 amino acids. The CDR3 DNA sequence: TGTGCCAGCACCTTTACTATCACAGATACGCAGTATTTT. This translates into CASTFTITDTQYF.

J is TRBJ2-7 and V is TRBV29-1; 10 nucleotides align to TRBD1. The CDR3 consists of 14 residues. V lost 4 bases, J lost 2 bases, and 5 bases stayed unmatched. The germline gives CDR1 SQVTM, CDR2 ANQGSEA. The CDR3 DNA follows: TGCAGCGTTGGCCGACAGGGGGCGGCCTACGAGCAGTACTTC. Translating it yields CSVGRQGAAYEQYF.

The chain links TRBV24-1 to TRBJ2-1; D is undetermined. The CDR3 length is 15 residues. V lost 2 bases and J 0 bases, leaving 7 bases between the germline ends. Per germline, CDR1 KGHDR and CDR2 SFDVKD. CDR3 protein: CATSDSLGSYNEQFF. For the CDR3, the DNA is TGTGCCACCAGTGATTCTCTGGGCTCCTACAATGAGCAGTTCTTC.

The chain recombines TRBV7-9 with TRBJ1-2; D might be TRBD1 (5 bases). Trimming cost V 5 bases and J 4 bases, with 20 bases left between them. The CDR3 length is 16 residues. CDR1 is SEHNR and CDR2 is FQNEAQ in the germline V gene (reference sequence). The DNA for the CDR3 is TGTGCCAGCAGCCAAGGGCAGGGCACGACCAGCTATGGCTACACCTTC. Translated, it gives CASSQGQGTTSYGYTF. The full variable domain, with the rest looked up from reference TRBV7-9 and TRBJ1-2, is DTGVSQNPRHKITKRGQNVTFRCDPISEHNRLYWYRQTLGQGPEFLTYFQNEAQLEKSRLLSDRFSAERPKGSFSTLEIQRTEQGDSAMYLCASSQGQGTTSYGYTFGSGTRLTVV.

The chain couples TRBV7-2 to TRBJ2-5, with TRBD2 matching over 7 bases. The germline CDR1 and CDR2 sequences are SGHTA and FQGNSA. The CDR3 sequence is 14 residues long. The V and J ends lost 1 base and 5 bases, in that order; junction bases with no gene match: 4. The CDR3 nucleotides read TGTGCCAGCAGCTTAGATGCGGGAGCGGAGACCCAGTACTTC. Protein: CASSLDAGAETQYF. Variable domain in full (rest from reference TRBV7-2 and TRBJ2-5): GAGVSQSPSNKVTEKGKDVELRCDPISGHTALYWYRQSLGQGLEFLIYFQGNSAPDKSGLPSDRFSAERTGGSVSTLTIQRTQQEDSAVYLCASSLDAGAETQYFGPGTRLLVL.

Worth noting for this clone: Additional DNA sequences in this sample encode the identical CDR3. The genes are TRBV5-1 and TRBJ2-3; TRBD1 aligns across 7 bases. The trim removed 5 bases at V and 0 bases at J, leaving 3 bases unmatched. The CDR3 is 14 amino acids. CDR1 is SGHRS, CDR2 YFSETQ, per germline. The CDR3 here is CASRTGPSTDTQYF. The CDR3 nucleotides read TGCGCCAGCAGGACAGGGCCTAGCACAGATACGCAGTATTTT.

The rearrangement joins TRBV28 to TRBJ2-7; 8 positions agree with TRBD1. Germline-derived CDR1 and CDR2 are MDHEN and SYDVKM. The length of the CDR3 is 13 residues. Unmatched junction bases numbered 13, after V lost 10 bases and J lost 8 bases. The CDR3 sequence is CATKGQGAGKQYF. The CDR3 coding sequence is TGTGCCACCAAAGGGCAGGGGGCTGGCAAGCAGTACTTC.